Sequencing of this T cell receptor beta chain was carried out in a study of cytomegalovirus exposure and HLA in healthy donors. General study points: In a later analysis, CMV-associated beta chains were mostly HLA-associated, it appeared.

The PCR employed 60 Vbeta primers together with 13 Jbeta primers. TCRdb's table, derived via immunoSEQ multiplex PCR, lists solely in-frame clones and lacks some. Found here are 110,000 to 150,000 clones, 80% of them singletons; the top ten hold under 6%. Concerning this clone itself: Its specificity is unknown.

Germline CDR1 SGHRS, CDR2 YFSETQ. The CDR3 consists of 15 residues. The ends lost 1 base at V and 3 bases at J; junction bases unmatched: 4. Sequenced input: PBMCs. The clonotype originates from a middle-aged man in good health and CMV-seronegative. The chain links TRBV5-1 to TRBJ2-5; 9 bases line up with TRBD2. The CDR3 sequence is CASSLSLAGKETQYF. In DNA, the CDR3 is TGCGCCAGCAGCTTGTCTCTAGCGGGGAAAGAGACCCAGTACTTC.